Below, one TCR beta chain is given with its context. The antigen is unknown. The data originate from a study of shared clonotypes between healthy human individuals. Study-level points and caveats: For sorted subsets, rarefaction showed incomplete sequencing despite large depth.

The CDR3 consists of 16 residues. Looked up from germline, CDR1 is SGHDN and CDR2 is FVKESK. Trimming cost V 4 bases and J 6 bases; bases outside gene matches: 13. Using immunoSEQ multiplex PCR, the repertoire was profiled, and TCRdb retains in-frame clones only, with some absent. Here the sample spans about 380,000 clones, approximately 97% being singletons. Sequencing input: memory CD8+ T cells sorted from blood. The sample's subset: CD45RO+ cells pooled with CCR7-negative TemRA cells. The genes are TRBV14 and TRBJ2-7, with 9 bases identical to TRBD2. This receptor was identified in a man aged 30 to 45 in good health. The CDR3, as DNA: TGTGCCAGCAGCCTCCGGGCGGGAGGGTGGTCCGGCGAGCAGTACTTC. Its translation: CASSLRAGGWSGEQYF.